Presented here are 4 T cell receptor beta chains from one specimen sequenced in a study of response to subunit inactivated influenza vaccine. MiXCR, run by TCRdb on the RT-PCR reads, gives a single entry per CDR3 protein. Among almost 600,000 distinct CDR3 sequences listed, approximately 14% were seen once. Sample: PBMCs from blood, taken 11 to 12 days after vaccination. The receptor set was obtained from a man aged 50 to 59 who received an inactivated influenza vaccine.

The chain combines TRBV15 with TRBJ1-2, with D uncertain. The V gene's germline CDR1 is LNHNV and CDR2 YYDKDF (reference sequence). This CDR3 has 15 amino acids. V dropped 0 bases and J dropped 7 bases, with 15 bases sitting between them. The CDR3 region has the DNA TGTGCCACCAGCAGAGATCCGGGAAGTGACGGTGGCTACACCTTC. Translating it yields CATSRDPGSDGGYTF.

In this sample, this clonotype turned up a few times. The chain has TRBV15 and TRBJ2-4, with no clear D. The V end lost 0 bases, the J end lost 1 base, and 13 bases lay between the germline ends. The CDR3 totals 17 residues. CDR1 is LNHNV, CDR2 YYDKDF, per germline (reference sequence). CDR3 sequence: CATSREDKAGAKNIQYF. In nucleotides, the CDR3 is TGTGCCACCAGCAGAGAAGACAAAGCCGGCGCCAAAAACATTCAGTACTTC.

The table lists this clonotype with a few counts. The rearrangement links TRBV5-1 to TRBJ2-3; D unresolved. With 0 bases removed from V and 2 bases from J, the gap between germline ends came to 16 bases. Germline CDR1 and CDR2: SGHRS and YFSETQ. This CDR3 is 17 amino acids long. The CDR3 sequence is CASSLGGLTPSTDTQYF. The CDR3 bases are TGCGCCAGCAGCTTGGGCGGTCTAACGCCATCCACAGATACGCAGTATTTT.

The gene calls are TRBV2 and TRBJ2-3; D gene uncertain. V lost 4 bases, J lost 0 bases, and 14 bases lay in between. Germline-derived CDR1 and CDR2 are SNHLY and FYNNEI. CDR3 length: 16 residues. CDR3 residues: CASSGAFAPSTDTQYF. DNA for the CDR3: TGTGCCAGCAGTGGAGCCTTTGCCCCTAGCACAGATACGCAGTATTTT.